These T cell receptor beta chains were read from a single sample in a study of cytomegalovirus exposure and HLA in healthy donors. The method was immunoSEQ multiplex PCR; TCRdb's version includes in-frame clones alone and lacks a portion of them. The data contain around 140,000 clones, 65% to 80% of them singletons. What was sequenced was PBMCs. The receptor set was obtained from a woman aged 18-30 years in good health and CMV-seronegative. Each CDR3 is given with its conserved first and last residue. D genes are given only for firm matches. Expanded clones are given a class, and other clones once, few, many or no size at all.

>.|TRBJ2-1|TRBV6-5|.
CASSSDYSYNEQFF
TGTGCCAGCAGTTCGGACTACTCCTACAATGAGCAGTTCTTC
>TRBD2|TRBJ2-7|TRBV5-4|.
CAISKKTSGLLGEQYF
TGTGCCATCTCTAAGAAGACTAGCGGACTCCTTGGGGAGCAGTACTTC
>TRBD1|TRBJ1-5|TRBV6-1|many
CASVMMTGDQPQHF
TGTGCCAGCGTTATGATGACAGGGGATCAGCCCCAGCATTTT
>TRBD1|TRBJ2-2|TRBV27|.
CASRGTGDNTGELFF
TGTGCCAGCAGGGGGACAGGGGACAACACCGGGGAGCTGTTTTTT
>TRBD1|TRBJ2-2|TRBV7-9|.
CASSVRGTGELFF
TGTGCCAGCAGCGTCAGGGGGACCGGGGAGCTGTTTTTT
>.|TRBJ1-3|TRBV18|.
CASSALQGSGNTIYF
TGTGCCAGCTCAGCGCTTCAGGGATCTGGAAACACCATATATTTT
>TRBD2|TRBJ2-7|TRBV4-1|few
CASSPEPSGRSYEQYF
TGCGCCAGCAGCCCAGAGCCCAGCGGGAGGAGCTACGAGCAGTACTTC
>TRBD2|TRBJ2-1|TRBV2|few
CAGRGLAGRNEQFF
TGTGCCGGACGGGGACTAGCGGGTCGCAATGAGCAGTTCTTC
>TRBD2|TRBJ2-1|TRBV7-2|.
CASSPLAGVVNEQFF
TGTGCCAGCAGCCCACTAGCGGGAGTGGTCAATGAGCAGTTCTTC
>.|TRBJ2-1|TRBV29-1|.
CSVGYNEQFF
TGCAGCGTCGGGTACAATGAGCAGTTCTTC
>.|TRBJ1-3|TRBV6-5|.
CASAPGGSNTIYF
TGTGCCAGCGCCCCTGGGGGGTCTAACACCATATATTTT
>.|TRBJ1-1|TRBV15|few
CATSAYSMNTEAFF
TGTGCCACCAGCGCATATTCTATGAACACTGAAGCTTTCTTT
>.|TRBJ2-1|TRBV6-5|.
CASRTWGDYNEQFF
TGTGCCAGCAGAACGTGGGGGGACTACAATGAGCAGTTCTTC
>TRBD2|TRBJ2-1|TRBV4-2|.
CASSQTIGLANRDEQFF
TGTGCCAGCAGCCAAACCATCGGACTAGCGAACCGTGATGAGCAGTTCTTC
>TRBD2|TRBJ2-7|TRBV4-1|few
CASSPIAGGPYEQYF
TGCGCCAGCAGCCCTATAGCGGGAGGGCCGTACGAGCAGTACTTC
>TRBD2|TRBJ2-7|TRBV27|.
CASSSREGYEQYF
TGTGCCAGCAGTTCACGGGAGGGCTACGAGCAGTACTTC
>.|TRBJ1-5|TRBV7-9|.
CASSLLGEGQPQHF
TGTGCCAGCAGCTTATTGGGTGAGGGTCAGCCCCAGCATTTT
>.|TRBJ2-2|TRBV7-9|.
CAGPRGTGELFF
TGTGCCGGGCCAAGGGGCACCGGGGAGCTGTTTTTT
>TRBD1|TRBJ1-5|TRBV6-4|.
CASSRQGGQPQHF
TGTGCCAGCTCGAGACAGGGAGGTCAGCCCCAGCATTTT
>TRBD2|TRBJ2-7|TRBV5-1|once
CASSPGRERSEQYF
TGCGCCAGCAGCCCGGGGCGGGAGAGAAGCGAGCAGTACTTC
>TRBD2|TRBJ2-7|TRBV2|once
CASKNPAGVNPPYEQYF
TGTGCCAGCAAGAACCCAGCGGGAGTCAACCCGCCCTACGAGCAGTACTTC
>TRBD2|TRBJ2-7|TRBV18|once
CASSALAGGNYEQYF
TGTGCCAGCTCAGCACTAGCGGGAGGTAACTACGAGCAGTACTTC
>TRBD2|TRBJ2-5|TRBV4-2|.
CASRLAGAAETQYF
TGTGCCAGCAGACTAGCGGGAGCGGCTGAGACCCAGTACTTC
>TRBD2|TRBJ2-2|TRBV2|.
CATSLLAGEEGGELFF
TGTGCCACCTCACTACTAGCGGGAGAGGAAGGCGGGGAGCTGTTTTTT
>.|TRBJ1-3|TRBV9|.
CASSVEQAGNTIYF
TGTGCCAGCAGCGTAGAACAGGCTGGAAACACCATATATTTT
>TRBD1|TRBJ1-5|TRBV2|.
CASSTGVGPQGPQHF
TGTGCCAGCTCCACAGGGGTTGGCCCGCAGGGGCCCCAGCATTTT
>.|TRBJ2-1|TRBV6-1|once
CASSEALLAPYNEQFF
TGTGCCAGCAGTGAAGCGCTGCTAGCCCCCTACAATGAGCAGTTCTTC
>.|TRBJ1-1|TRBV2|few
CASSEWDSGTEAFF
TGTGCCAGCAGTGAATGGGATAGCGGTACTGAAGCTTTCTTT
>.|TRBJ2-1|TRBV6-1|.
CASSETAGRYNEQFF
TGTGCCAGCAGTGAAACAGCGGGTCGGTACAATGAGCAGTTCTTC
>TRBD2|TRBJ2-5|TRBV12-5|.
CASGVSGGRETQYF
TGTGCTAGTGGGGTCTCGGGGGGACGTGAGACCCAGTACTTC
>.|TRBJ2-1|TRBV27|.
CASSFAGSYNEQFF
TGTGCCAGCAGTTTCGCGGGATCCTACAATGAGCAGTTCTTC